This T cell receptor beta chain is drawn from a study of metastatic and nonmetastatic thyroid tumors. The V gene's germline CDR1 is DFQATT and CDR2 SNEGSKA (reference sequence). Germline trimming cut 4 bases from V and 4 bases from J; bases unmatched to any gene: 8. The length of the CDR3 is 14 residues. No patient received treatment before thyroid surgery. TCRdb re-called the PCR reads with MiXCR. The sample lists 35,000 to 40,000 clones, around 20% occurring once. The chain joins TRBV20-1 to TRBJ1-1; TRBD1 matches at 8 bases. The receptor was isolated from a female donor with papillary thyroid cancer or a benign thyroid nodule (not recorded which). Some clones in this sample may be carry-over from other donors' samples. Sample: blood. This CDR3 is CSATSGTGSTEAFF. Here the CDR3 DNA reads TGCAGTGCTACATCCGGGACAGGCTCCACTGAAGCTTTCTTT.